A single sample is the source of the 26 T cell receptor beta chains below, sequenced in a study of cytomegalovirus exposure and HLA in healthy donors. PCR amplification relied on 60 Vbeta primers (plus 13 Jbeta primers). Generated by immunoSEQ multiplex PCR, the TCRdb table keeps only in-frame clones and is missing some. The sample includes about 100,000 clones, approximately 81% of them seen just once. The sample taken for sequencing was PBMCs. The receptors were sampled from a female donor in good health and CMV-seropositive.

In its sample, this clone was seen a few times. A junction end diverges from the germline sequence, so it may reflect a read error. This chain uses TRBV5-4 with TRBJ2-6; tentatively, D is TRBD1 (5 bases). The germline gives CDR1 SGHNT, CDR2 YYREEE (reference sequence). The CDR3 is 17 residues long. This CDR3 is CASSLRSSQSGANGLTF. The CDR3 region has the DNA TGTGCCAGCAGCTTGCGCAGCTCCCAATCTGGGGCCAACGGCCTGACTTTC. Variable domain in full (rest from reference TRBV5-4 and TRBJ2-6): ETGVTQSPTHLIKTRGQQVTLRCSSQSGHNTVSWYQQALGQGPQFIFQYYREEENGRGNFPPRFSGLQFPNYSSELNVNALELDDSALYLCASSLRSSQSGANGLTFGAGSRLTVL.

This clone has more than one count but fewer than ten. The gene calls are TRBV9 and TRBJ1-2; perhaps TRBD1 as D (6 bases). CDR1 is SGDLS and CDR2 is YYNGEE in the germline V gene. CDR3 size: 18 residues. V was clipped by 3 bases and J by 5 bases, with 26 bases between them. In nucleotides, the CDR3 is TGTGCCAGCAGCGCCACGGTGCGGGGGGCCGAGAAGGGGTATGGCTACACCTTC. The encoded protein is CASSATVRGAEKGYGYTF.

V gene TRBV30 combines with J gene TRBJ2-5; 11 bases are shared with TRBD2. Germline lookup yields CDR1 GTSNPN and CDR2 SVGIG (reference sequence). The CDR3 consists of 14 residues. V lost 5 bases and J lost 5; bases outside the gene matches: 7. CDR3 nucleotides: TGTGCCTGGTCTAGCGGGGGGCTGTATGAGACCCAGTACTTC. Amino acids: CAWSSGGLYETQYF.

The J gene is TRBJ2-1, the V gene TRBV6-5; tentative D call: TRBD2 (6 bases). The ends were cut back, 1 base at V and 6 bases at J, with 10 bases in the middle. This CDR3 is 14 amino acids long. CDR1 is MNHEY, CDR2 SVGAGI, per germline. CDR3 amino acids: CASSYLEGRNEQFF. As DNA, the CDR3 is TGTGCCAGCAGTTACTTGGAGGGACGCAATGAGCAGTTCTTC.

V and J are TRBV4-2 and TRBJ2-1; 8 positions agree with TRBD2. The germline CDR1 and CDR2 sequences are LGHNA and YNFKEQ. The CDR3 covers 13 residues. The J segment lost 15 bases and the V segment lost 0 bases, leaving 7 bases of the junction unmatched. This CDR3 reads CASSQEGRGVVFF. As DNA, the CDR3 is TGTGCCAGCAGCCAAGAAGGGCGGGGGGTGGTGTTCTTC.

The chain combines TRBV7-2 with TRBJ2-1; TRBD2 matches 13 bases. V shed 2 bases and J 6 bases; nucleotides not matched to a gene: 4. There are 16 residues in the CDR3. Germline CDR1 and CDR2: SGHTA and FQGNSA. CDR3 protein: CASSLSLAGGTNEQFF. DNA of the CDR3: TGTGCCAGCAGCTTATCACTAGCGGGGGGGACCAATGAGCAGTTCTTC.

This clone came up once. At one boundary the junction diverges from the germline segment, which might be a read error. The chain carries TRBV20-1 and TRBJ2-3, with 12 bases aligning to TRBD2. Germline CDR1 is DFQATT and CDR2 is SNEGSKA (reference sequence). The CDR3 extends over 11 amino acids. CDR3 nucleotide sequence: TGCAGTACTAGCGGGAGGGATACGCAGTATTTT. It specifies CSTSGRDTQYF.

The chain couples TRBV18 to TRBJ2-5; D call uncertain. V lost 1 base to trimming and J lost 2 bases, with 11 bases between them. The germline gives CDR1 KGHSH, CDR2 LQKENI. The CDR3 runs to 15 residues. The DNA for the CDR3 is TGTGCCAGCTCACCACAATGGCCACCTCAAGAGACCCAGTACTTC. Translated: CASSPQWPPQETQYF.

In nucleotides, the CDR3 is TGCAGCGGGATTAGTGGGACAGGGGACATCTATGGCTACACCTTC. It encodes CSGISGTGDIYGYTF. This sequence joins TRBV29-1 and TRBJ1-2, with 10 positions matching TRBD1. The ends lost 7 bases at V and 4 bases at J; junction bases unmatched: 12. CDR1 and CDR2 (germline): SQVTM, ANQGSEA. The CDR3 loop spans 15 amino acids.

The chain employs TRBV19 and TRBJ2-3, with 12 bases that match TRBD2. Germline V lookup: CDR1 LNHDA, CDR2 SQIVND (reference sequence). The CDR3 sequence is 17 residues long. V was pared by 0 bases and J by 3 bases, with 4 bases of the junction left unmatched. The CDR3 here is CASSIERLAGVTDTQYF. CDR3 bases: TGTGCCAGTAGTATAGAACGACTAGCGGGAGTGACAGATACGCAGTATTTT.

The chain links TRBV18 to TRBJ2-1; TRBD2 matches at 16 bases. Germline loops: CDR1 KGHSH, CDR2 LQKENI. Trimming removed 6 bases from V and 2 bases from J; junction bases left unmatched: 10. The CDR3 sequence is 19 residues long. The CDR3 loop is CASSLIPGLAGGAYNEQFF. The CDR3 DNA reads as TGTGCCAGCTCGTTAATACCGGGACTAGCGGGAGGGGCCTACAATGAGCAGTTCTTC.

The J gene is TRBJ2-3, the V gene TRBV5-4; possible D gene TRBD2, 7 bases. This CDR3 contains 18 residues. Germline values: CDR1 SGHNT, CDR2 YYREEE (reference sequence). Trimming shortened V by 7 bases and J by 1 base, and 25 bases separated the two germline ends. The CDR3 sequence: CASELGGGLGGRTDTQYF. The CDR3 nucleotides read TGTGCCAGCGAGCTGGGGGGCGGCCTCGGGGGGCGCACAGATACGCAGTATTTT.

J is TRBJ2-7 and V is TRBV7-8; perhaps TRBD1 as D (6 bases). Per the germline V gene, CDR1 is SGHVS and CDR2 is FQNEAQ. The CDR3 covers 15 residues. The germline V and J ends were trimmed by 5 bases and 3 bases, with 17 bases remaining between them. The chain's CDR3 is CASSPAPGVGYEQYF. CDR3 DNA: TGTGCCAGCAGCCCCGCCCCAGGGGTGGGCTACGAGCAGTACTTC.

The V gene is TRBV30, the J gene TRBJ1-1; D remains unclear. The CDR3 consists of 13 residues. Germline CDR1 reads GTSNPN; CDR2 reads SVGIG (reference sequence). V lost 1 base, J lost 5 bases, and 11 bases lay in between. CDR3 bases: TGTGCCTGGAGTGCCCGATGGGCAACTGAAGCTTTCTTT. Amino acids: CAWSARWATEAFF.

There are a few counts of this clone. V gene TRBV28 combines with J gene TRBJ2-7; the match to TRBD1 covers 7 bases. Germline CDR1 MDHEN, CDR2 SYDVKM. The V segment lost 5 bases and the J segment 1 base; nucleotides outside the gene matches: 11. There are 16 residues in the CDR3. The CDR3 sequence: CASSHRTGGWSYEQYF. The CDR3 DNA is TGTGCCAGCAGTCACCGGACAGGCGGGTGGTCCTACGAGCAGTACTTC.

CDR3 nucleotide sequence: TGTGCCAGCACCCAGTCAGGGGGCTATGGCTACACCTTC. Encoded protein: CASTQSGGYGYTF. The V and J genes are TRBV6-5 and TRBJ1-2, with 7 bases that match TRBD1. This CDR3 region has 13 residues. CDR1 is MNHEY, CDR2 SVGAGI, per germline. J lost 4 bases, V lost 7 bases, and 6 bases had no gene match.

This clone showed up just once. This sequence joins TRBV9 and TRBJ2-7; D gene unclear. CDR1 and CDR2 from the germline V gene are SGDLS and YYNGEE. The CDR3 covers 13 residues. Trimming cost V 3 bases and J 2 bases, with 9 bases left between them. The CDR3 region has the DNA TGTGCCAGCAGCGAACGAGAAACCTACGAGCAGTACTTC. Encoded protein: CASSERETYEQYF.

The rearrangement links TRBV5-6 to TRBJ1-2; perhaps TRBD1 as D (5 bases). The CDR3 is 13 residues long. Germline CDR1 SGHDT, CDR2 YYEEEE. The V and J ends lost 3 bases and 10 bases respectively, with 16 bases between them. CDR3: CASSWGSGIDYTF. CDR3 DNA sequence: TGTGCCAGCAGCTGGGGCTCCGGTATAGACTACACCTTC.

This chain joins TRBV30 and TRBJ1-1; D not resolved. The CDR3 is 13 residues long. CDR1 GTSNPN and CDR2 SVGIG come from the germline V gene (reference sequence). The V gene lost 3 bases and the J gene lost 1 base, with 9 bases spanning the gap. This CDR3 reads CAWRGLPNTEAFF. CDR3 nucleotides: TGTGCCTGGAGGGGCCTCCCGAACACTGAAGCTTTCTTT. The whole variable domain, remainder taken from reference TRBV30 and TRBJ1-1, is SQTIHQWPATLVQPVGSPLSLECTVEGTSNPNLYWYRQAAGRGLQLLFYSVGIGQISSEVPQNLSASRPQDRQFILSSKKLLLSDSGFYLCAWRGLPNTEAFFGQGTRLTVV.

The CDR3 loop reads CASSRPSFGETQYF. As DNA, the CDR3 is TGTGCCAGCAGCCGACCTAGCTTTGGAGAGACCCAGTACTTC. The V call is TRBV5-6, the J call TRBJ2-5; maybe TRBD2 (5 bases). V was clipped by 4 bases and J by 4 bases, with 14 bases between them. Germline V gives CDR1 SGHDT, CDR2 YYEEEE. The CDR3 is made up of 14 amino acids. Variable domain in full (rest from reference TRBV5-6 and TRBJ2-5): DAGVTQSPTHLIKTRGQQVTLRCSPKSGHDTVSWYQQALGQGPQFIFQYYEEEERQRGNFPDRFSGHQFPNYSSELNVNALLLGDSALYLCASSRPSFGETQYFGPGTRLLVL.

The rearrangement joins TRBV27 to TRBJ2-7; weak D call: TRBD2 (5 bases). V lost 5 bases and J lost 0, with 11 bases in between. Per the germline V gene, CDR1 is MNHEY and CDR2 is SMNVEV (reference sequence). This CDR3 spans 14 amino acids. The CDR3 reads CASSLRTSSYEQYF. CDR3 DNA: TGTGCCAGCAGTCTAAGGACTTCCTCCTACGAGCAGTACTTC.

CDR3 nucleotides: TGTGCCAGCAGCGAGCGGTCACCCCTCCACTTT. Residues: CASSERSPLHF. The genes are TRBV2 and TRBJ1-6; no clear D. Germline CDR1 reads SNHLY; CDR2 reads FYNNEI. Trimming removed 6 bases at V and 10 bases at J, with 7 bases between. The CDR3 covers 11 residues.

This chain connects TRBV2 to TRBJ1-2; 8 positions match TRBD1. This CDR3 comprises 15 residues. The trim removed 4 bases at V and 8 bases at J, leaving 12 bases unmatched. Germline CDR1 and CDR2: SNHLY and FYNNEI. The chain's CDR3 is CASSARIRTGRGYTF. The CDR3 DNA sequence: TGTGCCAGCAGTGCCCGCATACGGACAGGGAGGGGCTACACCTTC. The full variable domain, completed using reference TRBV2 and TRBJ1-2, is EPEVTQTPSHQVTQMGQEVILRCVPISNHLYFYWYRQILGQKVEFLVSFYNNEISEKSEIFDDQFSVERPDGSNFTLKIRSTKLEDSAMYFCASSARIRTGRGYTFGSGTRLTVV.

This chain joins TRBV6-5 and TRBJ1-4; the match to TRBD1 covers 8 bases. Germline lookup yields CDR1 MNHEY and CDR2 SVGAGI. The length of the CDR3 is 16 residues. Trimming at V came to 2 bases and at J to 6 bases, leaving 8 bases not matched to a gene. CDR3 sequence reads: CASSYERTGRHEKLFF. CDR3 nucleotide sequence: TGTGCCAGCAGTTACGAAAGGACAGGGAGACATGAAAAACTGTTTTTT.

CDR3 nucleotide sequence: TGTGCCAGTAGGCATCACAGGGGGGAAATTAGCAATCAGCCCCAGCATTTT. It is translated as CASRHHRGEISNQPQHF. The V call is TRBV19, the J call TRBJ1-5, with 8 bases lining up with TRBD1. V shed 6 bases, J shed 0 bases, and the junction held 10 bases outside the gene matches. The CDR3 is 17 residues long. Germline V gene data show CDR1 as LNHDA and CDR2 as SQIVND (reference sequence).

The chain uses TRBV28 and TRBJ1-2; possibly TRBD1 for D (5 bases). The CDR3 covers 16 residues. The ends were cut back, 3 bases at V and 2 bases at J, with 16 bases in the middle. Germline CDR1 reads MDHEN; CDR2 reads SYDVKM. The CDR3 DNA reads TGTGCCAGCAGTTTTTCCGAAGTTTCAGGGAACTATGGCTACACCTTC. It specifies CASSFSEVSGNYGYTF.